These 5 T cell receptor beta chains came from one sample sequenced in a study of T cells in Graves' hyperthyroidism and ophthalmopathy. The CDR3 regions of TCR beta were amplified from RNA transcripts. Researchers ran a first-round RT-PCR on the TCR CDR3 using the HTBI primer set. TCRdb passed the multiplex PCR reads through MiXCR, listing each CDR3 protein once. Here the sample spans about 280,000 distinct CDR3 sequences, about 25% being singletons. Sequencing was performed on blood. These receptors originate from a man aged 35 to 55 with Graves' hyperthyroidism that later progressed to Graves' ophthalmopathy.

This clonotype was detected ten times or more. The chain links TRBV28 to TRBJ2-4; tentative D call: TRBD2 (5 bases). V shed 3 bases and J shed 4 bases, with 13 bases lying between them. The CDR3 covers 15 residues. Looked up from germline, CDR1 is MDHEN and CDR2 is SYDVKM. As DNA, the CDR3 is TGTGCCAGCAGTTTCGGAGGTCCGGGGAAAAACATTCAGTACTTC. It translates to CASSFGGPGKNIQYF.

In its sample, this clonotype was seen many times. This sequence joins TRBV28 and TRBJ2-2; D not resolved. Germline values: CDR1 MDHEN, CDR2 SYDVKM. Trimming pared 7 bases from V and 6 bases from J, leaving 15 bases between. The CDR3 is 14 amino acids. The chain's CDR3 is CASKVRAPAGELFF. CDR3 sequence (DNA): TGTGCCAGCAAGGTCCGGGCCCCAGCCGGGGAGCTGTTTTTT.

This clonotype has a count of ten or more. The rearrangement links TRBV4-1 to TRBJ2-7; TRBD2 matches 9 bases. The CDR3 sequence is 16 residues long. Germline lookup yields CDR1 MGHRA and CDR2 YSYEKL. The junction had 7 bases not matched to a gene; V was cut back by 0 bases and J by 4 bases. CDR3 sequence reads: CASSQEGVAGVYEQYF. CDR3 nucleotide sequence: TGCGCCAGCAGCCAAGAAGGGGTAGCGGGAGTGTACGAGCAGTACTTC.

The sample holds many counts of this clonotype. This chain joins TRBV24-1 and TRBJ2-5; 8 nucleotides line up with TRBD2. V lost 6 bases and J lost 7; bases outside the gene matches: 3. The CDR3 contains 12 residues. CDR1 is KGHDR and CDR2 is SFDVKD in the germline V gene. This CDR3 reads CATSLGGGTQYF. The CDR3 coding sequence is TGTGCCACCAGTCTCGGGGGGGGGACCCAGTACTTC.

The chain employs TRBV20-1 and TRBJ2-5, with 7 bases matching TRBD2. There are 14 residues in the CDR3. Germline V gene data show CDR1 as DFQATT and CDR2 as SNEGSKA (reference sequence). Unmatched junction bases numbered 6, after V lost 1 base and J lost 4 bases. The CDR3 coding sequence is TGCAGTGCTAGAGGGGGGAGGGACGCAGAGACCCAGTACTTC. This translates into CSARGGRDAETQYF.